The 17 T cell receptor beta chains in this list originate from one sample, sequenced in a study of CD8 T cells in Susac syndrome. RNA amounts of 0.5 to 1 ug underwent reverse transcription with random hexamers. MiXCR, applied by TCRdb to the immunoSEQ multiplex PCR reads, yields one record per CDR3 protein. The profile shows tens of thousands of distinct CDR3 sequences, 94% of them singletons. Material: CD8+ T cells from PBMCs. The receptors here all came from a human donor in good health.

V and J are TRBV15 and TRBJ1-1; D not resolved. Trimming removed 0 bases at V and 1 base at J, with 9 bases between. Germline V CDR1 and CDR2: LNHNV, YYDKDF (reference sequence). This CDR3 has 15 residues. In DNA, the CDR3 is TGTGCCACCAGCAGAGATAGGGCAGAGAACACTGAAGCTTTCTTT. It yields the protein CATSRDRAENTEAFF.

The rearrangement joins TRBV29-1 to TRBJ2-7; the match to TRBD2 covers 10 bases. With 4 bases clipped from V and 2 bases from J, the junction kept 8 bases outside the gene matches. The germline CDR1 and CDR2 sequences are SQVTM and ANQGSEA. The CDR3 has 15 amino acids. CDR3 in amino acids: CSVGASGRPTYEQYV. CDR3 coding DNA: TGCAGCGTTGGGGCTAGCGGGAGACCGACCTACGAGCAGTACGTC.

The chain recombines TRBV7-9 with TRBJ2-2; D might be TRBD1 (8 bases). Germline-derived CDR1 and CDR2 are SEHNR and FQNEAQ (reference sequence). Trimming pared 5 bases from V and 3 bases from J, leaving 16 bases between. There are 16 residues in the CDR3. The CDR3 DNA follows: TGTGCCAGCAGCCACCGGACAGGGAGGGACACCGGGGAGCTGTTTTTT. This translates into CASSHRTGRDTGELFF.

The chain is built from TRBV4-1 and TRBJ2-6; D unresolved. Germline CDR1 reads MGHRA; CDR2 reads YSYEKL. The CDR3 has 14 residues. V was pared by 6 bases and J by 4 bases, with 10 bases between. CDR3 in amino acids: CASRTGVGANVLTF. The DNA for the CDR3 is TGCGCCAGCAGAACCGGCGTGGGGGCCAACGTCCTGACTTTC.

The rearrangement uses TRBV5-1 and TRBJ2-3; TRBD1 matches 8 bases. The CDR3 spans 16 residues. CDR1 is SGHRS and CDR2 is YFSETQ in the germline V gene. V trimming: 4 bases; J trimming: 0 bases; junction bases outside the gene matches: 7. CDR3 in DNA: TGCGCCAGCAGCACGACAGGGGAAGGCAGCACAGATACGCAGTATTTT. Translating gives CASSTTGEGSTDTQYF. The full variable domain, in which reference TRBV5-1 and TRBJ2-3 provide the parts outside the CDR3, is KAGVTQTPRYLIKTRGQQVTLSCSPISGHRSVSWYQQTPGQGLQFLFEYFSETQRNKGNFPGRFSGRQFSNSRSEMNVSTLELGDSALYLCASSTTGEGSTDTQYFGPGTRLTVL.

The chain couples TRBV27 to TRBJ1-2; 8 bases match TRBD1. This CDR3 has 13 residues. CDR1 is MNHEY and CDR2 is SMNVEV in the germline V gene (reference sequence). V lost 5 bases to trimming and J lost 5 bases; unmatched junction nucleotides: 4. The CDR3 nucleotides are TGTGCCAGCAGTGCCCGGACAGGGTATGGCTACACCTTC. Translation gives CASSARTGYGYTF.

This chain links TRBV9 with TRBJ2-3; TRBD2 might be the D (5 bases). This CDR3 contains 15 residues. Germline V gives CDR1 SGDLS, CDR2 YYNGEE. Between the trimmed V and J ends, which lost 0 bases and 1 base, there was a span of 9 bases. CDR3 bases: TGTGCCAGCAGCGTAGCTAGCTACGGCACAGATACGCAGTATTTT. Translation: CASSVASYGTDTQYF.

CDR3 DNA sequence: TGCAGTGCTAGAGTGCTGGGACAGCTGAACACTGAAGCTTTCTTT. Its protein is CSARVLGQLNTEAFF. The J gene is TRBJ1-1, the V gene TRBV20-1; TRBD1 agrees at 7 bases. V lost 1 base and J lost 0; bases outside the gene matches: 5. Germline assignment: CDR1 DFQATT and CDR2 SNEGSKA (reference sequence). The CDR3 is made up of 15 amino acids.

The V gene is TRBV6-4, the J gene TRBJ2-5; 7 nucleotides align to TRBD2. CDR3 length: 15 amino acids. V lost 2 bases and J lost 1; bases outside the gene matches: 4. Germline assignment: CDR1 MRHNA and CDR2 SNTAGT. Here the CDR3 reads CASSDLGGSQETQYF. For the CDR3, the DNA is TGTGCCAGCAGTGACCTCGGGGGGTCCCAAGAGACCCAGTACTTC.

The chain employs TRBV4-2 and TRBJ2-1; D ambiguous. CDR1 LGHNA and CDR2 YNFKEQ come from the germline V gene. CDR3 length: 14 amino acids. The V end was cut by 0 bases, the J end by 7 bases, with 10 bases between. The CDR3 DNA reads TGTGCCAGCAGCCAAGATTCAGGCAGGAATGAGCAGTTCTTC. It is translated as CASSQDSGRNEQFF.

Regarding this clonotype: The junction and the germline gene differ at one end; a read error may be behind it. The CDR3 bases are TGTGCCAGCAGCCTAGCTCTACGTGACAACCAAGAGACCCAGTACTTC. Encoded protein: CASSLALRDNQETQYF. This chain joins TRBV7-9 and TRBJ2-5, with D possibly matching TRBD2 (5 bases). From germline, CDR1 is SEHNR and CDR2 FQNEAQ (reference sequence). This CDR3 comprises 16 residues.

The V call is TRBV7-3, the J call TRBJ2-1, with no clear D. Looked up from germline, CDR1 is SGHTA and CDR2 is FQGTGA. Between the trimmed V and J ends, which lost 0 bases and 0 bases, there was a span of 6 bases. This CDR3 has 15 amino acids. In DNA form, the CDR3 reads TGTGCCAGCAGCTTAACGGGTAGCTCCTACAATGAGCAGTTCTTC. Translation gives CASSLTGSSYNEQFF.

The chain carries TRBV5-6 and TRBJ2-5; 7 bases map to TRBD1. The trim removed 4 bases at V and 5 bases at J, leaving 5 bases unmatched. Germline CDR1 SGHDT, CDR2 YYEEEE. The length of the CDR3 is 13 residues. The CDR3 reads CASSPTGYETQYF. The CDR3 DNA reads as TGTGCCAGCAGCCCGACAGGGTACGAGACCCAGTACTTC.

This sequence joins TRBV12-3 or TRBV12-4 and TRBJ2-7; D possibly corresponds to TRBD2 (7 bases). Trimming removed 5 bases at V and 6 bases at J, with 14 bases between. This CDR3 has 13 residues. The CDR3 sequence is CASSPVGGVEQYV. CDR3 sequence (DNA): TGTGCCAGCAGTCCGGTAGGGGGGGTCGAGCAGTACGTC.

The J gene is TRBJ2-7, the V gene TRBV6-5; D not certain. CDR1 MNHEY and CDR2 SVGAGI come from the germline V gene. V was cut by 0 bases and J by 6 bases, with 9 bases left in between. The CDR3 runs to 13 residues. In DNA, the CDR3 is TGTGCCAGCAGTTACTCGACCGTAACCGAGCAGTACTTC. Translated, it gives CASSYSTVTEQYF.

This rearrangement joins TRBV7-2 to TRBJ2-7; 11 positions match TRBD2. Looked up from germline, CDR1 is SGHTA and CDR2 is FQGNSA. This CDR3 has 15 amino acids. Trimming cost V 3 bases and J 3 bases; bases outside gene matches: 4. The CDR3 DNA reads TGTGCCAGCAGCTTTACTAGCGGGGGAATCTACGAGCAGTACTTC. Amino acids: CASSFTSGGIYEQYF.

The chain has TRBV10-3 and TRBJ2-7, with D possibly matching TRBD2 (6 bases). V lost 0 bases, J lost 2 bases, and 11 bases lay in between. The CDR3 spans 15 residues. Germline V lookup: CDR1 ENHRY, CDR2 SYGVKD. The CDR3 spells CAISESVGLPYEQYV. CDR3 bases: TGTGCCATCAGTGAGTCTGTGGGACTCCCCTACGAGCAGTACGTC.